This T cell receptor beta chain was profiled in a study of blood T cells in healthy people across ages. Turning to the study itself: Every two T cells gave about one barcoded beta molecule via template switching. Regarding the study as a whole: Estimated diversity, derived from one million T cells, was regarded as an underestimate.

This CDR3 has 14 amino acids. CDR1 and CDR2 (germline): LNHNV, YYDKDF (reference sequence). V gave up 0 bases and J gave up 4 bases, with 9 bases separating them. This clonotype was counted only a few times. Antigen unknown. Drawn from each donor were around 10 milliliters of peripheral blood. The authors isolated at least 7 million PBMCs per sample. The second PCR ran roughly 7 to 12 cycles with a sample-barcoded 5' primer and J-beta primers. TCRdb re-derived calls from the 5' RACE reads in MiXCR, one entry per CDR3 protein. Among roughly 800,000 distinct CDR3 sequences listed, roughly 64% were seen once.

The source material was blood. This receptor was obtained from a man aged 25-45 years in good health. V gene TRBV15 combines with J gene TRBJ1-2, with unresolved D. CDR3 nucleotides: TGTGCCACCAGCAGAGAGGAGGGATCCTATGGCTACACCTTC. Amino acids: CATSREEGSYGYTF.